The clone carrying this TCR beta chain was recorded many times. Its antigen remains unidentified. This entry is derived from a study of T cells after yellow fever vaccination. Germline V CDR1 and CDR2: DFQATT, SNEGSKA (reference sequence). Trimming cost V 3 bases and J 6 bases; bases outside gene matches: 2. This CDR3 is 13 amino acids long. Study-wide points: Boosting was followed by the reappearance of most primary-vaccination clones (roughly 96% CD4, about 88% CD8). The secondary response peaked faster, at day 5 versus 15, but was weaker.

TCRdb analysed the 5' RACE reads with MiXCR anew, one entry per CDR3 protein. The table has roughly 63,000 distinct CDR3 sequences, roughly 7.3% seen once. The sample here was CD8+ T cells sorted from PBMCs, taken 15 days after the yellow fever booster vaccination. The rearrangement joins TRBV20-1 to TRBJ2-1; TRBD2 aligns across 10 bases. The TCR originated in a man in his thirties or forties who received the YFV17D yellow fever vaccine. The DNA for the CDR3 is TGCAGTGCTAGCGGACTAGCGGCCAATGAGCAGTTCTTC. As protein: CSASGLAANEQFF.